This T cell receptor beta chain derives from a study of technical replicates of blood from four donors. The data were produced by immunoSEQ multiplex PCR, yet TCRdb's version contains in-frame clones alone and is incomplete. Of around 70,000 clones detected, 93% appear once; the ten largest clones hold 0.25%. Per the germline V gene, CDR1 is SGDLS and CDR2 is YYNGEE. V dropped 0 bases and J dropped 9; count of bases not matched to a gene: 5. This CDR3 is 14 amino acids long. The TCR was taken from a human donor in good health. Material: T cells isolated from PBMCs. V gene TRBV9 combines with J gene TRBJ2-1; 8 bases match TRBD1. The chain's CDR3 is CASSVAGQGVEQFF. CDR3 nucleotides: TGTGCCAGCAGCGTAGCTGGACAGGGAGTTGAGCAGTTCTTC.